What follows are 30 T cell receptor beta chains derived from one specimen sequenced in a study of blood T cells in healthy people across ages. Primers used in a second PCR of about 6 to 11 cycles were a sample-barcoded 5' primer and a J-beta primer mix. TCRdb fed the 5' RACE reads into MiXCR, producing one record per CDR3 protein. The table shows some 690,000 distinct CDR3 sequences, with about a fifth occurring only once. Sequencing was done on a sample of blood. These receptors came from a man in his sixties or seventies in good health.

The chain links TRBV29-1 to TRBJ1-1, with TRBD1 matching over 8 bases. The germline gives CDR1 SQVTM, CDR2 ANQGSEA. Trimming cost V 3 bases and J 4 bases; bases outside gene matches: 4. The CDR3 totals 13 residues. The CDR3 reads CSVETGEGTEAFF. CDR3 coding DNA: TGCAGCGTTGAGACAGGGGAGGGCACTGAAGCTTTCTTT.

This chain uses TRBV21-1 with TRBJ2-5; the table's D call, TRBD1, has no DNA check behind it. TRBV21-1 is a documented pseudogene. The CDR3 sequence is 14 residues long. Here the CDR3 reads CASSKDTGQETQYF. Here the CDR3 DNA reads TGTGCCAGCAGCAAAGACACAGGCCAAGAGACCCAGTACTTC.

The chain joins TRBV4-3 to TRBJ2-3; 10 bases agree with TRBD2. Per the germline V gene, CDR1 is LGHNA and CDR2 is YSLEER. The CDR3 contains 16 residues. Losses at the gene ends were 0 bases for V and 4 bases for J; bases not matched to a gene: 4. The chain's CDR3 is CASSQDLAGAADTQYF. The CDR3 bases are TGCGCCAGCAGCCAAGACCTAGCGGGAGCAGCAGATACGCAGTATTTT.

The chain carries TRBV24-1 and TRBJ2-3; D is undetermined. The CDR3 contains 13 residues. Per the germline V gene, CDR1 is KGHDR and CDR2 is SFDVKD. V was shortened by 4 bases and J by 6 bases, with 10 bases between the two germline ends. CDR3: CATSEPGRDTQYF. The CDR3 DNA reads TGTGCCACCAGTGAACCCGGACGGGATACGCAGTATTTT.

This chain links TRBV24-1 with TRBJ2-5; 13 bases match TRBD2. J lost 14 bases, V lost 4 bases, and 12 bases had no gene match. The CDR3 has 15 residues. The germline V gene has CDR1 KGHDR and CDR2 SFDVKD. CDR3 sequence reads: CATSDRLAGGRSLYF. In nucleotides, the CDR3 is TGTGCCACCAGTGACCGACTAGCGGGAGGCCGCTCATTATACTTC.

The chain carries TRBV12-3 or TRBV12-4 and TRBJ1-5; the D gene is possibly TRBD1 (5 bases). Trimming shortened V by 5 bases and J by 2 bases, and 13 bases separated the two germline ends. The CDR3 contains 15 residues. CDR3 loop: CASSRPGMGNQPQHF. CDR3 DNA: TGTGCCAGCAGTAGACCAGGGATGGGCAATCAGCCCCAGCATTTT.

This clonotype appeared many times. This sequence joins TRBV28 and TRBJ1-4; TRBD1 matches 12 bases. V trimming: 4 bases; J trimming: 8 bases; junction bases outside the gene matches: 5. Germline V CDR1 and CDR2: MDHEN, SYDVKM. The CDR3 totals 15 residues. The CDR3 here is CASSSAGTGGEKLFF. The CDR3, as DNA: TGTGCCAGCAGTTCAGCCGGGACAGGGGGCGAAAAACTGTTTTTT.

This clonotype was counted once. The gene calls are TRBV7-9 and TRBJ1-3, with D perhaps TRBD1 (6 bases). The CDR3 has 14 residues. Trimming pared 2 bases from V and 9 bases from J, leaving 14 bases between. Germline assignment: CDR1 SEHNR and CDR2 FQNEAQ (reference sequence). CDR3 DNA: TGTGCCAGCAGCTTACGGGAGGGGGACGGCACCATATATTTT. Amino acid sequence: CASSLREGDGTIYF.

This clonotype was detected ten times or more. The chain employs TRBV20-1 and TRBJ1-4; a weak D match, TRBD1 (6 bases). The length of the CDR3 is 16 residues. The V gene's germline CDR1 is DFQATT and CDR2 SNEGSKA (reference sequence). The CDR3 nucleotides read TGCAGCGCGCTAGGTGGGGGCACGGGGCTTAATGAAAAACTGTTTTTT. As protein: CSALGGGTGLNEKLFF.

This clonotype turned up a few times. The CDR3 reads CAKREGEKLFF. For the CDR3, the DNA is TGTGCCAAAAGGGAGGGTGAAAAACTGTTTTTT. The chain has TRBV2 and TRBJ1-4; D remains ambiguous. The germline V gene has CDR1 SNHLY and CDR2 FYNNEI. CDR3 size: 11 residues. V lost 10 bases and J lost 7, with 10 bases in between.

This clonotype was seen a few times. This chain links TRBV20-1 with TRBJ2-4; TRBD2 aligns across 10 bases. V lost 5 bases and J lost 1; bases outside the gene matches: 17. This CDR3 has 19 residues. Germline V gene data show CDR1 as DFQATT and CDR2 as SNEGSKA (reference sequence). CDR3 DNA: TGCAGTGCTCATAAAGCGGGAGGGCCCTTAGGTTACGCCAAAAACATTCAGTACTTC. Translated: CSAHKAGGPLGYAKNIQYF.

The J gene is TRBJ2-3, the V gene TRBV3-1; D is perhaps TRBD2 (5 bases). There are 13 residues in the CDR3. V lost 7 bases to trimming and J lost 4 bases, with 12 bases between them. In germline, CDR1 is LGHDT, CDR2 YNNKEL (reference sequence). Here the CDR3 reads CASNPPGADTQYF. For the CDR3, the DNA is TGTGCCAGCAACCCCCCCGGGGCAGATACGCAGTATTTT.

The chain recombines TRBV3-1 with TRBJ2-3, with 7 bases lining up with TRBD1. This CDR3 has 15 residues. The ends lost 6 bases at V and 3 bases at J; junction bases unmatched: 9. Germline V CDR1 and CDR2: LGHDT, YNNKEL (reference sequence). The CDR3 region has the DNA TGTGCCAGCAGAGAAACAGGGGTAAGGACAGATACGCAGTATTTT. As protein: CASRETGVRTDTQYF.

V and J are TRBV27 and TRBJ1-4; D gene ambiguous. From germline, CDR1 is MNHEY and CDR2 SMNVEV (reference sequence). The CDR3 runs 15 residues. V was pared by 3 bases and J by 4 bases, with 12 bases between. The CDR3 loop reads CASSFADLFNEKLFF. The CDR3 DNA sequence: TGTGCCAGCAGTTTTGCGGACCTTTTTAATGAAAAACTGTTTTTT.

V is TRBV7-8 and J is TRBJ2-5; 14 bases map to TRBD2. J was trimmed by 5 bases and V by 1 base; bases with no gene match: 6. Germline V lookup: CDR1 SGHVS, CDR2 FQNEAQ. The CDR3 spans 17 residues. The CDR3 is CASSLVGTSGSGETQYF. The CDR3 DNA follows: TGTGCCAGCAGCTTAGTGGGGACTAGCGGGAGCGGGGAGACCCAGTACTTC.

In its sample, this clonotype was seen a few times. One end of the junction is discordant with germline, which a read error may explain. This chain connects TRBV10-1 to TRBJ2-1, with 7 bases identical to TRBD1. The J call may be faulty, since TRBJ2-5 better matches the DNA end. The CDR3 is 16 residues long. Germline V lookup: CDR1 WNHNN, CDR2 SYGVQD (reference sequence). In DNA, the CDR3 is TGCGCCAGCAGTGAGTCCAGGACAGGCTCCCAAGGGACCCAGTACTTC. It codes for CASSESRTGSQGTQYF.

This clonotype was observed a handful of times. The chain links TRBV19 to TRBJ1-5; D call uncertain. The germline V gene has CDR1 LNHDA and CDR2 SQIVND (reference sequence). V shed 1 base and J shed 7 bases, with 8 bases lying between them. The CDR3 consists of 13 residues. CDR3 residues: CASSIADRQPQHF. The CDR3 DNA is TGTGCCAGTAGTATAGCAGATCGGCAGCCCCAGCATTTT.

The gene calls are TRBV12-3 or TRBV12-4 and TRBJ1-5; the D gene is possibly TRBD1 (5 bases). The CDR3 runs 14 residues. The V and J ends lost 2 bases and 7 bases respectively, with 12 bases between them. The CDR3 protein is CASSLQGLRQPQHF. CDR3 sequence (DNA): TGTGCCAGCAGTTTACAGGGCTTACGGCAGCCCCAGCATTTT.

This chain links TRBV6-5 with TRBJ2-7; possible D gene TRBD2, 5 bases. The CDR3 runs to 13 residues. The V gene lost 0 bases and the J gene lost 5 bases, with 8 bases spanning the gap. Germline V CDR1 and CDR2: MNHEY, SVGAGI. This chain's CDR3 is CASSYSRGHEQYV. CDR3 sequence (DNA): TGTGCCAGCAGTTACTCGAGAGGGCACGAGCAGTACGTC.

The CDR3 spells CAISEGMGLNEQYV. As DNA, the CDR3 is TGTGCCATCAGTGAGGGAATGGGGCTCAACGAGCAGTACGTC. The chain employs TRBV10-3 and TRBJ2-7; the D gene is possibly TRBD1 (5 bases). The CDR3 has 14 amino acids. Trimming removed 2 bases from V and 5 bases from J, with 13 bases in between. Germline V gene lookup returns CDR1 ENHRY and CDR2 SYGVKD.

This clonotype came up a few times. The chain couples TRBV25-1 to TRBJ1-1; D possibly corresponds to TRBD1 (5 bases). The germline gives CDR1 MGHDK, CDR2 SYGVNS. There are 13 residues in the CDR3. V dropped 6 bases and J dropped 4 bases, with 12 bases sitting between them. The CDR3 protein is CASSRGSGTEAFF. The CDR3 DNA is TGTGCCAGCAGCCGGGGCTCAGGCACTGAAGCTTTCTTT.

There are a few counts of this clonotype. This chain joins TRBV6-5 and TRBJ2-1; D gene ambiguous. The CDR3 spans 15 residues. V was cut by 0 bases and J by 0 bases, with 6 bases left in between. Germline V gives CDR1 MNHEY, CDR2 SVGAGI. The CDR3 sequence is CASSYSDPSYNEQFF. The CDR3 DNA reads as TGTGCCAGCAGTTACTCGGACCCCTCCTACAATGAGCAGTTCTTC.

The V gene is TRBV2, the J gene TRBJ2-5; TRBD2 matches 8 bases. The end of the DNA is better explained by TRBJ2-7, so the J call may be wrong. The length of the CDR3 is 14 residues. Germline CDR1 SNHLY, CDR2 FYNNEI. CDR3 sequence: CASGGTRLLYEQYV. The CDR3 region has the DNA TGTGCCAGCGGTGGGACTAGATTACTCTACGAGCAGTACGTC.

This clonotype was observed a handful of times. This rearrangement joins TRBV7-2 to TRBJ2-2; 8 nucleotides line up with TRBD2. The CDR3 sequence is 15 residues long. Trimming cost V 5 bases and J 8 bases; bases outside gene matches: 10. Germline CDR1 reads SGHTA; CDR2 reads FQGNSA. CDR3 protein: CASSLNQAGAGELFF. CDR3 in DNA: TGTGCCAGCAGCCTCAACCAAGCGGGAGCGGGGGAGCTGTTTTTT.

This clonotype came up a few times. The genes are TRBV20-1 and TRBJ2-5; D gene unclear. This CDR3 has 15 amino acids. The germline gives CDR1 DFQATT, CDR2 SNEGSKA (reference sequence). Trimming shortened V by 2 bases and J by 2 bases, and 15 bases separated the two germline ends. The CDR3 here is CSARPRRAEQETQYF. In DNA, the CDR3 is TGCAGTGCTAGACCAAGAAGGGCGGAACAAGAGACCCAGTACTTC.

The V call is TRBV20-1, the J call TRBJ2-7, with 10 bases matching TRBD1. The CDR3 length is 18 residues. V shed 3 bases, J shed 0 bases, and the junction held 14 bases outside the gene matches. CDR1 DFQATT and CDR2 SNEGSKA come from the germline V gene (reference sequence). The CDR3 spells CSARGGTGEILSSYEQYF. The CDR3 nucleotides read TGCAGTGCTAGGGGGGGGACAGGGGAAATTTTGAGCTCCTACGAGCAGTACTTC.

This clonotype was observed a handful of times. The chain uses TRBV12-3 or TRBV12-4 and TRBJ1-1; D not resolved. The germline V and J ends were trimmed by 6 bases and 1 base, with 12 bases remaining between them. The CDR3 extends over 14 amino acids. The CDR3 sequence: CASSRGGRNTEAFF. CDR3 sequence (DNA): TGTGCCAGCAGCCGCGGCGGACGGAACACTGAAGCTTTCTTT.

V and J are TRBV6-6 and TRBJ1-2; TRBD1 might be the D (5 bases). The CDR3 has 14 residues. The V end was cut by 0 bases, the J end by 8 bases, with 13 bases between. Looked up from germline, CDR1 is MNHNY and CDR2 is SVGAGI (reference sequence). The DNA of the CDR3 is TGTGCCAGCAGTTACTCGATGGGGGGTGGAGGCTACACCTTC. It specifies CASSYSMGGGGYTF.

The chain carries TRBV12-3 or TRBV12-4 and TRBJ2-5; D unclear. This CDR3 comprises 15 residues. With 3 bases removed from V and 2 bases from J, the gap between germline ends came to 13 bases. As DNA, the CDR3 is TGTGCCAGCAGTTTTAGGGCGGTCCCACAAGAGACCCAGTACTTC. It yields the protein CASSFRAVPQETQYF.

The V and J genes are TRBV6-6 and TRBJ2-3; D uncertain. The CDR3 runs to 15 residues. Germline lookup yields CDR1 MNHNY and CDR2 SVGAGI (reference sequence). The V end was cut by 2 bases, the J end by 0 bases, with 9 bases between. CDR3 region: CASSYSPVSTDTQYF. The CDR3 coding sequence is TGTGCCAGCAGTTACAGTCCGGTTAGCACAGATACGCAGTATTTT.